A selection of T cell receptor beta chains follows, all from one sample in a study of T cells in Graves' hyperthyroidism and ophthalmopathy. TCRdb re-called the multiplex PCR reads with MiXCR, one entry per CDR3 protein. This sample has under 650,000 distinct CDR3 sequences, with 16% found just once. The sequencing input was blood. The receptors derive from a woman aged 25 to 39 with Graves' hyperthyroidism. Each CDR3 is given with its conserved first and last residue.

cdr3_aa: CASSLRPNPGNTIYF; j_call: TRBJ1-3; cdr3_length: 15; v_call: TRBV12-3/TRBV12-4
cdr3_aa: CASSPTGRYNEQFF; j_call: TRBJ2-1; cdr3_length: 14; v_call: TRBV18
cdr3_aa: CASSLGSGTSGRGRGDTQYF; j_call: TRBJ2-3; cdr3_length: 20; v_call: TRBV5-4
cdr3_aa: CASSHLRSSLMNTEAFF; j_call: TRBJ1-1; cdr3_length: 17; v_call: TRBV4-3
cdr3_aa: CASSQDSLTTDTQYF; j_call: TRBJ2-3; cdr3_length: 15; v_call: TRBV3-1
cdr3_aa: CASSPQGSAYEQYF; j_call: TRBJ2-7; cdr3_length: 14; v_call: TRBV7-3
cdr3_aa: CASSLRWGTNSPLHF; j_call: TRBJ1-6; cdr3_length: 15; v_call: TRBV27
cdr3_aa: CASSLIDGTSGRAVNEQFF; j_call: TRBJ2-1; cdr3_length: 19; v_call: TRBV7-8
cdr3_aa: CASSSIRDRGEGNQPQHF; j_call: TRBJ1-5; cdr3_length: 18; v_call: TRBV6-2/TRBV6-3
cdr3_aa: CASSSRLAGGSDTQYF; j_call: TRBJ2-3; cdr3_length: 16; v_call: TRBV5-5
cdr3_aa: CASSSTGTGGEQYF; j_call: TRBJ2-7; cdr3_length: 14; v_call: TRBV11-2
cdr3_aa: CASSEMAGTLTDTQYF; j_call: TRBJ2-3; cdr3_length: 16; v_call: TRBV6-1
cdr3_aa: CASSLRRPTEAFF; j_call: TRBJ1-1; cdr3_length: 13; v_call: TRBV7-2
cdr3_aa: CASSPGTGSPTEAFF; j_call: TRBJ1-1; cdr3_length: 15; v_call: TRBV12-3/TRBV12-4
cdr3_aa: CATSTKQGSHNEQFF; j_call: TRBJ2-1; cdr3_length: 15; v_call: TRBV15
cdr3_aa: CASSARGRDTEAFF; j_call: TRBJ1-1; cdr3_length: 14; v_call: TRBV10-1
cdr3_aa: CASSYSGGGYYEQYF; j_call: TRBJ2-7; cdr3_length: 15; v_call: TRBV6-2/TRBV6-3
cdr3_aa: CATSSGRSGELFF; j_call: TRBJ2-2; cdr3_length: 13; v_call: TRBV15
cdr3_aa: CATSKGLDRSYEQYF; j_call: TRBJ2-7; cdr3_length: 15; v_call: TRBV15
cdr3_aa: CSARAATSGQETQYF; j_call: TRBJ2-5; cdr3_length: 15; v_call: TRBV20-1
cdr3_aa: CASSSLGTGSPNYGYTF; j_call: TRBJ1-2; cdr3_length: 17; v_call: TRBV28
cdr3_aa: CASSEGRGGNSGNTIYF; j_call: TRBJ1-3; cdr3_length: 17; v_call: TRBV6-1
cdr3_aa: CASSGDIFVNTEAFF; j_call: TRBJ1-1; cdr3_length: 15; v_call: TRBV6-1
cdr3_aa: CASTDGTGGDTQYF; j_call: TRBJ2-3; cdr3_length: 14; v_call: TRBV12-3/TRBV12-4
cdr3_aa: CASSSTSLGTSEDTQYF; j_call: TRBJ2-3; cdr3_length: 17; v_call: TRBV27
cdr3_aa: CASSHSDVKNEQFF; j_call: TRBJ2-1; cdr3_length: 14; v_call: TRBV4-2
cdr3_aa: CASSWTSGTHEQYF; j_call: TRBJ2-7; cdr3_length: 14; v_call: TRBV27
cdr3_aa: CAWRPGELAGEAFF; j_call: TRBJ1-1; cdr3_length: 14; v_call: TRBV30
cdr3_aa: CASSEDWAGNQPQHF; j_call: TRBJ1-5; cdr3_length: 15; v_call: TRBV2
cdr3_aa: CATGQGPQETQYF; j_call: TRBJ2-5; cdr3_length: 13; v_call: TRBV24-1
cdr3_aa: CASSPRPGVITYNEQFF; j_call: TRBJ2-1; cdr3_length: 17; v_call: TRBV11-1
cdr3_aa: CSGWPAGNTDTQYF; j_call: TRBJ2-3; cdr3_length: 14; v_call: TRBV29-1
cdr3_aa: CASSLGLQGTSKIYSNQPQHF; j_call: TRBJ1-5; cdr3_length: 21; v_call: TRBV28
cdr3_aa: CASSLTDNYYNEQFF; j_call: TRBJ2-1; cdr3_length: 15; v_call: TRBV12-3/TRBV12-4
cdr3_aa: CASSYSPNGYTF; j_call: TRBJ1-2; cdr3_length: 12; v_call: TRBV6-2/TRBV6-3
cdr3_aa: CASSVQQNTEAFF; j_call: TRBJ1-1; cdr3_length: 13; v_call: TRBV19
cdr3_aa: CSVGEVNTEAFF; j_call: TRBJ1-1; cdr3_length: 12; v_call: TRBV29-1
cdr3_aa: CASSTGTGGYEQYF; j_call: TRBJ2-7; cdr3_length: 14; v_call: TRBV28
cdr3_aa: CASSPQAQSTEAFF; j_call: TRBJ1-1; cdr3_length: 14; v_call: TRBV7-2
cdr3_aa: CASRTQGGGETQYF; j_call: TRBJ2-5; cdr3_length: 14; v_call: TRBV28
cdr3_aa: CSAPRGDRGDNEQFF; j_call: TRBJ2-1; cdr3_length: 15; v_call: TRBV20-1
cdr3_aa: CASRLGYSSYEQYF; j_call: TRBJ2-7; cdr3_length: 14; v_call: TRBV7-9
cdr3_aa: CASSFLAGEARGEETQYF; j_call: TRBJ2-5; cdr3_length: 18; v_call: TRBV5-1
cdr3_aa: CAWDTPGNTIYF; j_call: TRBJ1-3; cdr3_length: 12; v_call: TRBV30
cdr3_aa: CASSSNLGEQYF; j_call: TRBJ2-7; cdr3_length: 12; v_call: TRBV12-3/TRBV12-4
cdr3_aa: CASSEYSWARDEAFF; j_call: TRBJ1-1; cdr3_length: 15; v_call: TRBV25-1
cdr3_aa: CASSPFRTSTDTQYF; j_call: TRBJ2-3; cdr3_length: 15; v_call: TRBV7-8
cdr3_aa: CASSSPGNTIYF; j_call: TRBJ1-3; cdr3_length: 12; v_call: TRBV12-3/TRBV12-4
cdr3_aa: CAWSVRHNYGYTF; j_call: TRBJ1-2; cdr3_length: 13; v_call: TRBV30
cdr3_aa: CSASSLAVYNEQFF; j_call: TRBJ2-1; cdr3_length: 14; v_call: TRBV20-1